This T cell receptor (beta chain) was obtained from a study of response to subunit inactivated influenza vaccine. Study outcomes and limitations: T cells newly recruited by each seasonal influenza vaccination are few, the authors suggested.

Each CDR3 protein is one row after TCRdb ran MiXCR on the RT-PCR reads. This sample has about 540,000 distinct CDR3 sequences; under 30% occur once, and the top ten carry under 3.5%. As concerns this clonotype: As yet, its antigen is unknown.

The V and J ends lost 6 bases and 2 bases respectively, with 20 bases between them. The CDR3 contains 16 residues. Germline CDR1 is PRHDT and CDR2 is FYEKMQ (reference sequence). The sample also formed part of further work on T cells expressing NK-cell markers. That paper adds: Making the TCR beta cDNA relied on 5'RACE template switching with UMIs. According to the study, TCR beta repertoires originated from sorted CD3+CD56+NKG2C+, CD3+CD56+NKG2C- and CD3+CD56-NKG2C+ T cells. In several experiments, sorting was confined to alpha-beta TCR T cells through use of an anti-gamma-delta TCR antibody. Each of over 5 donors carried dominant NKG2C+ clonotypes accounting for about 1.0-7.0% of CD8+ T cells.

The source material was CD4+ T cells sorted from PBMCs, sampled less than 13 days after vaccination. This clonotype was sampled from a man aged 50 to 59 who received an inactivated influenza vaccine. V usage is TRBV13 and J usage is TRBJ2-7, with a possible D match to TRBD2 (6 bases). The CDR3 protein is CASRPGGRQLTYEQYF. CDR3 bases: TGTGCCAGCAGACCTGGAGGGCGGCAGTTGACCTACGAGCAGTACTTC.